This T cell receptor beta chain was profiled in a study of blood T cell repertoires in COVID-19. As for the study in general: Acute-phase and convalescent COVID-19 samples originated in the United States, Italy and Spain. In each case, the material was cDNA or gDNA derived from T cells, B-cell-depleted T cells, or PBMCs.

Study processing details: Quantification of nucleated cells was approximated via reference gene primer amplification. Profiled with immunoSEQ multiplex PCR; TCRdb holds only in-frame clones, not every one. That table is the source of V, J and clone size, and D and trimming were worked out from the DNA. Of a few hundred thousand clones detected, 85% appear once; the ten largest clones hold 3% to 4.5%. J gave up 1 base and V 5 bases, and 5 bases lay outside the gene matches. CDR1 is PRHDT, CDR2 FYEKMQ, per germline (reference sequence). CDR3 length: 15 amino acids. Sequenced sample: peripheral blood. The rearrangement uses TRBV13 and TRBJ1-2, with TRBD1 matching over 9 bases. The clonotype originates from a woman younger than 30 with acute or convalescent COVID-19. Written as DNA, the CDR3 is TGTGCCAGCAGCCCGGGGACAGGGAATAACTATGGCTACACCTTC. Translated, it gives CASSPGTGNNYGYTF.